One and the same sample provided the 12 T cell receptor beta chains below, sequenced in a study of shared clonotypes between healthy human individuals. Naive CD8 cells were CD45RO-negative, positively selected for CCR7, excluding terminally differentiated effector memory CD45RA+ cells. Generated by immunoSEQ multiplex PCR, the TCRdb table keeps only in-frame clones and is missing some. This table has about 2.1 million clones, just over 90% appearing once. Sequenced: naive CD8+ T cells from PBMCs. These receptors all come from a man aged 18 to 30 in good health. Some clones in this sample may be carry-over from other donors' samples.

The chain links TRBV28 to TRBJ1-1; no clear D. Deletions cut 2 bases from V and 4 bases from J, with 2 bases between. Germline CDR1 reads MDHEN; CDR2 reads SYDVKM. This CDR3 comprises 11 residues. The CDR3 is CASSLPTEAFF. In DNA form, the CDR3 reads TGTGCCAGCAGTTTACCCACTGAAGCTTTCTTT.

The table lists this clone with a count of one. The chain employs TRBV9 and TRBJ2-1; the D is unclear. V gave up 2 bases and J gave up 10 bases, with 10 bases separating them. The CDR3 has 12 residues. In germline, CDR1 is SGDLS, CDR2 YYNGEE. The CDR3 region is CASSVFNSEQFF. Here the CDR3 DNA reads TGTGCCAGCAGCGTTTTCAACTCGGAGCAGTTCTTC.

The rearrangement links TRBV6-5 to TRBJ2-2; possible D gene TRBD1, 6 bases. Trimming shortened V by 11 bases and J by 3 bases, and 16 bases separated the two germline ends. Germline CDR1 MNHEY, CDR2 SVGAGI. The length of the CDR3 is 14 residues. The CDR3 reads CAAGASTYTGELFF. CDR3 nucleotide sequence: TGTGCCGCAGGGGCCTCGACTTACACCGGGGAGCTGTTTTTT.

The rearrangement links TRBV18 to TRBJ2-5; 9 bases line up with TRBD1. V lost 0 bases to trimming and J lost 3 bases; unmatched junction nucleotides: 2. From germline, CDR1 is KGHSH and CDR2 LQKENI. The CDR3 contains 15 residues. CDR3 residues: CASSPPDRGKETQYF. The CDR3 DNA sequence: TGTGCCAGCTCACCACCGGACAGGGGAAAAGAGACCCAGTACTTC.

This clone was picked up one time. This rearrangement joins TRBV6-4 to TRBJ2-1, with D unclear. The CDR3 spans 14 residues. V was cut by 3 bases and J by 5 bases, with 11 bases left in between. CDR1 MRHNA and CDR2 SNTAGT come from the germline V gene. This chain's CDR3 is CASSEGSLNNEQFF. The CDR3, as DNA: TGTGCCAGCAGTGAAGGGTCTCTCAACAATGAGCAGTTCTTC.

This clone occurred once. The chain recombines TRBV4-3 with TRBJ1-5; the D gene is possibly TRBD1 (6 bases). The germline V gene has CDR1 LGHNA and CDR2 YSLEER. The CDR3 loop spans 15 amino acids. V was clipped by 2 bases and J by 5 bases, with 13 bases between them. CDR3 nucleotide sequence: TGCGCCAGCAGCCAACTCACAGGGACCGATCAGCCCCAGCATTTT. Translated, it gives CASSQLTGTDQPQHF.

The chain carries TRBV27 and TRBJ2-1; 7 positions agree with TRBD1. The CDR3 runs 14 residues. Germline CDR1 MNHEY, CDR2 SMNVEV (reference sequence). The junction had 9 bases not matched to a gene; V was cut back by 8 bases and J by 5 bases. CDR3 protein: CASGWMTGNNEQFF. Here the CDR3 DNA reads TGTGCCAGCGGGTGGATGACAGGGAACAATGAGCAGTTCTTC.

This sequence joins TRBV7-9 and TRBJ2-5, with 10 bases matching TRBD1. CDR3 length: 16 amino acids. From germline, CDR1 is SEHNR and CDR2 FQNEAQ (reference sequence). Trimming took 7 bases from V and 1 from J; bases not matched to a gene: 9. The CDR3 nucleotides are TGTGCCAGCACTTTATCCGGGACAGGGGCCCAAGAGACCCAGTACTTC. Protein product: CASTLSGTGAQETQYF.

The chain couples TRBV7-2 to TRBJ2-5; 8 nucleotides align to TRBD1. The CDR3 covers 14 residues. Looked up from germline, CDR1 is SGHTA and CDR2 is FQGNSA. Trimming took 5 bases from V and 2 from J; bases not matched to a gene: 4. The chain's CDR3 is CASSIDRGQETQYF. The CDR3 DNA reads as TGTGCCAGCAGCATCGACAGGGGACAAGAGACCCAGTACTTC.

This clone was detected only once. The rearrangement links TRBV18 to TRBJ2-7, with D uncertain. Germline V lookup: CDR1 KGHSH, CDR2 LQKENI. Trimming removed 3 bases at V and 7 bases at J, with 19 bases between. The CDR3 sequence is 15 residues long. CDR3 sequence: CASSPFGTTRQEQYF. The CDR3 DNA reads TGTGCCAGCTCACCTTTTGGCACAACACGGCAAGAGCAGTACTTC. The full variable domain, rest sourced from reference TRBV18 and TRBJ2-7, is NAGVMQNPRHLVRRRGQEARLRCSPMKGHSHVYWYRQLPEEGLKFMVYLQKENIIDESGMPKERFSAEFPKEGPSILRIQQVVRGDSAAYFCASSPFGTTRQEQYFGPGTRLTVT.

This clone was observed once. The V call is TRBV9, the J call TRBJ2-1; tentative D call: TRBD1 (6 bases). V was shortened by 0 bases and J by 0 bases, with 7 bases between the two germline ends. Per germline, CDR1 SGDLS and CDR2 YYNGEE. This CDR3 comprises 15 residues. The CDR3 DNA is TGTGCCAGCAGCGTAGACAGGGCCTCCTACAATGAGCAGTTCTTC. It yields the protein CASSVDRASYNEQFF. The complete variable domain, with remaining parts taken from reference TRBV9 and TRBJ2-1, reads DSGVTQTPKHLITATGQRVTLRCSPRSGDLSVYWYQQSLDQGLQFLIQYYNGEERAKGNILERFSAQQFPDLHSELNLSSLELGDSALYFCASSVDRASYNEQFFGPGTRLTVL.

The chain employs TRBV6-6 and TRBJ1-4; no clear D. This CDR3 has 16 amino acids. Germline CDR1 reads MNHNY; CDR2 reads SVGAGI (reference sequence). V lost 2 bases, J lost 5 bases, and 15 bases lay in between. The CDR3 reads CASSYPIPPINEKLFF. In DNA, the CDR3 is TGTGCCAGCAGTTACCCGATACCCCCCATAAATGAAAAACTGTTTTTT.